The rows below give T cell receptor delta chains drawn from one sample of a study of gamma-delta chains in newborns, infants, children. TCRdb processed the reads again with the CATT caller. The sample includes about 8,500 delta-chain clones, under 3.5% of them seen just once. Sequenced input: blood. The receptors come from a child who was a newborn, infant or young child, either healthy, febrile or measles-vaccinated (not recorded which). Both conserved end residues are part of each CDR3. D genes are given only for firm matches. Size tells how often a clone was seen (once, few, many) or the class of an expanded clone, and some rows leave it out.

cdr3_nt	cdr3_aa	clone_size	v_call	j_call	d_call
TGTGCCTGTGACACCGGTTGGGGGAGCTCCTGGGACACCCGACAGATGTTTTTC	CACDTGWGSSWDTRQMFF	medium-sized	TRDV2	TRDJ3	TRDD3
TGTGCCTGTGACACCGTGGGGGATCACTCCTGGGACACCCGACAGATGTTTTTC	CACDTVGDHSWDTRQMFF	few	TRDV2	TRDJ3	TRDD3
TGTGCCTGTGACTCCCTGGGGGATACAGCACAACTCTTCTTT	CACDSLGDTAQLFF	medium-sized	TRDV2	TRDJ2	TRDD3
TGTGCCTTTACTGGGGGATACGCGGGATACACCGATAAACTCATCTTT	CAFTGGYAGYTDKLIF	-	TRDV3	TRDJ1	TRDD3
TGTGCCTGTGACACCTGGGGGGATACAGCACAACTCTTCTTT	CACDTWGDTAQLFF	medium-sized	TRDV2	TRDJ2	TRDD3
TGTGCCTGTGACACCGGGGGATTTAACACCTGGGACACCCGACAGATGTTTTTC	CACDTGGFNTWDTRQMFF	medium-sized	TRDV2	TRDJ3	TRDD3
TGTGCCTGTGACAGGGTGGGGAGCCGGGACACCCGACAGATGTTTTTC	CACDRVGSRDTRQMFF	medium-sized	TRDV2	TRDJ3	-
TGTGCCTGTGACACCGTTCTGGGGAGCTCCTGGGACACCCGACAGATGTTTTTC	CACDTVLGSSWDTRQMFF	medium-sized	TRDV2	TRDJ3	-
-	CACDNLGMGSSWDTRQMFF	few	TRDV2	TRDJ3	-
TGTGCCTGTGACACAATCGGGGTCGCCGATAAACTCATCTTT	CACDTIGVADKLIF	medium-sized	TRDV2	TRDJ1	-
TGTGCCTGTGACACCTGGGGGATATGGGACACCCGACAGATGTTTTTC	CACDTWGIWDTRQMFF	medium-sized	TRDV2	TRDJ3	TRDD3
TGTGCCTGTGACACTGGGGGATACGTCCCTTCCTGGGACACCCGACAGATGTTTTTC	CACDTGGYVPSWDTRQMFF	few	TRDV2	TRDJ3	TRDD3
TGTGCCTGTGACACCTTGTACTGGGGGGCCCCTTTGACAGCACAACTCTTCTTT	CACDTLYWGAPLTAQLFF	-	TRDV2	TRDJ2	TRDD3
TGTGCCTGTGACACCTGGGGGACTAGCTCCTGGGACACCCGACAGATGTTTTTC	CACDTWGTSSWDTRQMFF	medium-sized	TRDV2	TRDJ3	TRDD3
TGTGCCTGTGACACTGGGGGATACGCGAGCTCCTGGGACACCCGACAGATGTTTTTC	CACDTGGYASSWDTRQMFF	medium-sized	TRDV2	TRDJ3	TRDD3
TGTGCCTGTGACATACTGGGGGAAAGCTCCTGGGACACCCGACAGATGTTTTTC	CACDILGESSWDTRQMFF	medium-sized	TRDV2	TRDJ3	TRDD3
TGTGCTCTTGGGGAACTGGGGGGTAAATACACCGATAAACTCATCTTT	CALGELGGKYTDKLIF	-	TRDV1	TRDJ1	-